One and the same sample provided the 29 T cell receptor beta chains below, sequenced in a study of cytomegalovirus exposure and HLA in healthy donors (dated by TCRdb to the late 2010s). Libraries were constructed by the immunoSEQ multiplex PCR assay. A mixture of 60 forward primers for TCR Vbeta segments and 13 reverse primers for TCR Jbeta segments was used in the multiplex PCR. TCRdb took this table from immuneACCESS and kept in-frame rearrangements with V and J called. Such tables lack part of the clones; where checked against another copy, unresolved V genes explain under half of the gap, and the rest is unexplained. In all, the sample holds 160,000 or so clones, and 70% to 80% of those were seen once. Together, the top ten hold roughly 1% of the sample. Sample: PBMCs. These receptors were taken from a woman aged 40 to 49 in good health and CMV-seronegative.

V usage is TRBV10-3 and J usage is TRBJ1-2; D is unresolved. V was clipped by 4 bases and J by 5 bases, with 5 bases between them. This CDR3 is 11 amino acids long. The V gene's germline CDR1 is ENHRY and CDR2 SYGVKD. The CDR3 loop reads CAISGSYGYTF. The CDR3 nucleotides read TGTGCCATCAGTGGGAGTTATGGCTACACCTTC.

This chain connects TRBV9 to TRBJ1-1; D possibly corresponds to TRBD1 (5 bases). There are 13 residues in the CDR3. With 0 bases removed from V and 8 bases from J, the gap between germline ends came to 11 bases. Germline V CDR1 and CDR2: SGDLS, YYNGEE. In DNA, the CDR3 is TGTGCCAGCAGCGTAGATAGTGGGGGGGAAGCTTTCTTT. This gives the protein CASSVDSGGEAFF.

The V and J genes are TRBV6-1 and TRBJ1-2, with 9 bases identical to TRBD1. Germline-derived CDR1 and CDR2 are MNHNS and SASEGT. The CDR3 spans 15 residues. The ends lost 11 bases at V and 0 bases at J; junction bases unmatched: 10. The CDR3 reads CAAKQGQGANYGYTF. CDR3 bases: TGTGCCGCAAAGCAGGGACAGGGAGCTAACTATGGCTACACCTTC.

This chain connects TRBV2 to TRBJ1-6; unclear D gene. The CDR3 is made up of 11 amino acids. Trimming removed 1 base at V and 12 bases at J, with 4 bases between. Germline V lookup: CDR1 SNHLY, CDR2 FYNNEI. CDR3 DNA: TGTGCCAGCAGTGAAGGTCTACCCCTCCACTTT. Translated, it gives CASSEGLPLHF.

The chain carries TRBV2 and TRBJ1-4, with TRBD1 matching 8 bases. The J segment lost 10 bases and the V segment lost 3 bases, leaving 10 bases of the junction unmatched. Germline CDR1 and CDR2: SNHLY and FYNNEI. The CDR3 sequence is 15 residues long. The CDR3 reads CASSDTGGVGAKLFF. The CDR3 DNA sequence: TGTGCCAGCAGTGATACAGGGGGTGTAGGCGCAAAACTGTTTTTT.

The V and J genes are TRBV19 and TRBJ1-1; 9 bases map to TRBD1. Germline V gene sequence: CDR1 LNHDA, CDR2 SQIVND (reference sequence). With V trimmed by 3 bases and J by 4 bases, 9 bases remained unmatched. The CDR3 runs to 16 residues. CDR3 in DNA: TGTGCCAGTAGTATGGGTCCGGGACAGGGCGTCACTGAAGCTTTCTTT. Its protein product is CASSMGPGQGVTEAFF.

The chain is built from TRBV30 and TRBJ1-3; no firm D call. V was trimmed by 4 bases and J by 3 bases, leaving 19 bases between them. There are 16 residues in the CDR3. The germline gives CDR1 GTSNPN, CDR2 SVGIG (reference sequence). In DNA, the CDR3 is TGTGCCTGGACGGTGGGTAATAGCCTGCTTGGAAACACCATATATTTT. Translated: CAWTVGNSLLGNTIYF.

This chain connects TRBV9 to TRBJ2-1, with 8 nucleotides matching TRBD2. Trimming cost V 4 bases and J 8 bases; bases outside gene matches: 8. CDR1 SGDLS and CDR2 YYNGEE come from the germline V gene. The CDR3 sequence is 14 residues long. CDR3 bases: TGTGCCAGCAGCCCAAGCGGGAGTACGCATGAGCAGTTCTTC. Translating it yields CASSPSGSTHEQFF. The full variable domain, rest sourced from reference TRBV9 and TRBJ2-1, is DSGVTQTPKHLITATGQRVTLRCSPRSGDLSVYWYQQSLDQGLQFLIQYYNGEERAKGNILERFSAQQFPDLHSELNLSSLELGDSALYFCASSPSGSTHEQFFGPGTRLTVL.

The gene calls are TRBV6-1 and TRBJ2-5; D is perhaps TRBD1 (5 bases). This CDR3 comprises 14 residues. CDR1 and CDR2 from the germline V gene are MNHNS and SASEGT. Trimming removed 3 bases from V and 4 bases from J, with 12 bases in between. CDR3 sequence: CASSEQGGIETQYF. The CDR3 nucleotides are TGTGCCAGCAGTGAGCAGGGTGGGATAGAGACCCAGTACTTC.

The CDR3: CSGSRADEQFF. As DNA, the CDR3 is TGCAGCGGGAGCAGGGCCGATGAGCAGTTCTTC. The rearrangement links TRBV29-1 to TRBJ2-1; weak D call: TRBD1 (5 bases). CDR1 and CDR2 from the germline V gene are SQVTM and ANQGSEA. The CDR3 runs 11 residues. Trimming pared 7 bases from V and 8 bases from J, leaving 12 bases between.

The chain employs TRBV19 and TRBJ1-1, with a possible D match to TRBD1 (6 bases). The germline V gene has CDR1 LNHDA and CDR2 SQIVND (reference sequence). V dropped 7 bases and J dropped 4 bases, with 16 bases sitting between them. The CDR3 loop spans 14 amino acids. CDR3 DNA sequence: TGTGCCAGTACCCTAGCGGACAGTAGCACTGAAGCTTTCTTT. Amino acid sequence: CASTLADSSTEAFF.

The chain's CDR3 is CASSLGGGSGNQPQHF. CDR3 nucleotide sequence: TGCGCCAGCAGCTTGGGAGGGGGAAGTGGCAATCAGCCCCAGCATTTT. The chain links TRBV5-1 to TRBJ1-5, with TRBD1 as a possible D gene (6 bases). The CDR3 spans 16 residues. Germline CDR1 is SGHRS and CDR2 is YFSETQ. V was trimmed by 0 bases and J by 2 bases, leaving 12 bases between them. The full variable domain, rest sourced from reference TRBV5-1 and TRBJ1-5, is KAGVTQTPRYLIKTRGQQVTLSCSPISGHRSVSWYQQTPGQGLQFLFEYFSETQRNKGNFPGRFSGRQFSNSRSEMNVSTLELGDSALYLCASSLGGGSGNQPQHFGDGTRLSIL.

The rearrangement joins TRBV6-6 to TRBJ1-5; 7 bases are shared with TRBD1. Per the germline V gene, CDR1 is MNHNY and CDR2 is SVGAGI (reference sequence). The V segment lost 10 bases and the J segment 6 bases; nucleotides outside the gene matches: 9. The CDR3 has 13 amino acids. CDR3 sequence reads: CATSQGLSQPQHF. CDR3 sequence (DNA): TGTGCCACCTCACAGGGGTTAAGTCAGCCCCAGCATTTT.

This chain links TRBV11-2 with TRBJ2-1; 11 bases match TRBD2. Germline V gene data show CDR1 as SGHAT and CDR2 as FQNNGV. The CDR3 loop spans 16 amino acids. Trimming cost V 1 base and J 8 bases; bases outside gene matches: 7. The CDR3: CASSLGLAGRTDEQFF. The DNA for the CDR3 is TGTGCCAGCAGCTTAGGACTAGCGGGGAGGACCGATGAGCAGTTCTTC.

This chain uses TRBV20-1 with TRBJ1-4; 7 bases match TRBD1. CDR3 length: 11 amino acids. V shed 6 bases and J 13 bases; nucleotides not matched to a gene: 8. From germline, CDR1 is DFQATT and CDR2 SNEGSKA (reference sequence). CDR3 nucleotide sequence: TGCAGTGCAACGCGGGACAGAAGACTGTTTTTT. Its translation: CSATRDRRLFF.

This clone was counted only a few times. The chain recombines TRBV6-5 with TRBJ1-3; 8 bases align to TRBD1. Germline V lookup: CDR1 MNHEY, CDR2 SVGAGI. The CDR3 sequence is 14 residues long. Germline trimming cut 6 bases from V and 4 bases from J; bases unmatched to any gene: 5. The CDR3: CASSYGQGGNTIYF. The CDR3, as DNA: TGTGCCAGCAGCTATGGACAGGGAGGAAACACCATATATTTT.

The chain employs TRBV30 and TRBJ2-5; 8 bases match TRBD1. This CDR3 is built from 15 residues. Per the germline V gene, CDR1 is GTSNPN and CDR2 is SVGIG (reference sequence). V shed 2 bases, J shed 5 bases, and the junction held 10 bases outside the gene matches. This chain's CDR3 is CAWSSSTGAGETQYF. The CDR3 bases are TGTGCCTGGAGTTCCTCGACAGGGGCTGGGGAGACCCAGTACTTC.

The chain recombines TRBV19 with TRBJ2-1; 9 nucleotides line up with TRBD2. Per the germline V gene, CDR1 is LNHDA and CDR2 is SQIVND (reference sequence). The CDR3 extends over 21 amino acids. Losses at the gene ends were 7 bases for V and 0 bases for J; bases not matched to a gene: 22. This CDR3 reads CASTRKGWTSEPLSSYNEQFF. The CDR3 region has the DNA TGTGCCAGTACCCGTAAAGGATGGACTAGCGAGCCTTTGAGCTCCTACAATGAGCAGTTCTTC.

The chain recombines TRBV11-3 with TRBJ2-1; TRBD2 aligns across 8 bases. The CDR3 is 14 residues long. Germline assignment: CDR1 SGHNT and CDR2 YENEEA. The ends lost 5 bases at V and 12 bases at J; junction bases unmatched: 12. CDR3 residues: CASSGGGTSMVQFF. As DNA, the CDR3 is TGTGCCAGCAGCGGGGGAGGGACTAGTATGGTGCAGTTCTTC.

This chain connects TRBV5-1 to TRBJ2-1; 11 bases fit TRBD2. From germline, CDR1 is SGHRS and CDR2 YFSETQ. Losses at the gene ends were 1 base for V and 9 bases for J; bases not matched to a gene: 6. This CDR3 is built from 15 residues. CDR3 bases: TGCGCCAGCAGCTTGACTAGCGGGAGCCTTATTGAGCAGTTCTTC. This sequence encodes CASSLTSGSLIEQFF.

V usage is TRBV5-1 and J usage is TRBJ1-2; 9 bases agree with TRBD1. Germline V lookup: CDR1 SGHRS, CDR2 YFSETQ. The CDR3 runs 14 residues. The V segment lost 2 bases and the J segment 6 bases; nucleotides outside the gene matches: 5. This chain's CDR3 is CASSLAGQGDGYTF. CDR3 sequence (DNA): TGCGCCAGCAGCTTAGCGGGACAGGGAGATGGCTACACCTTC. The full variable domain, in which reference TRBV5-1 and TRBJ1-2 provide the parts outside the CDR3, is KAGVTQTPRYLIKTRGQQVTLSCSPISGHRSVSWYQQTPGQGLQFLFEYFSETQRNKGNFPGRFSGRQFSNSRSEMNVSTLELGDSALYLCASSLAGQGDGYTFGSGTRLTVV.

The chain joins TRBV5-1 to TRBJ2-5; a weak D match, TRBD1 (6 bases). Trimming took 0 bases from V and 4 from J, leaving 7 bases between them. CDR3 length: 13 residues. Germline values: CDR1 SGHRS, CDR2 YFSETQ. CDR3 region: CASSLGGLETQYF. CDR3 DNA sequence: TGCGCCAGCAGCTTGGGGGGGCTAGAGACCCAGTACTTC. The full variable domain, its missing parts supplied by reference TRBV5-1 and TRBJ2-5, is KAGVTQTPRYLIKTRGQQVTLSCSPISGHRSVSWYQQTPGQGLQFLFEYFSETQRNKGNFPGRFSGRQFSNSRSEMNVSTLELGDSALYLCASSLGGLETQYFGPGTRLLVL.

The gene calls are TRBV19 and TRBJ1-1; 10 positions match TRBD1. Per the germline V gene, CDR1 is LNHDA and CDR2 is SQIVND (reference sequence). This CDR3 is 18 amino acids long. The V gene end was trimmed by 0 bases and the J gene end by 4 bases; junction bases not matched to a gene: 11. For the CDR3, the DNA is TGTGCCAGTAGTATAGACCGTGGGACAGGGGATTTGGGCACTGAAGCTTTCTTT. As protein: CASSIDRGTGDLGTEAFF.

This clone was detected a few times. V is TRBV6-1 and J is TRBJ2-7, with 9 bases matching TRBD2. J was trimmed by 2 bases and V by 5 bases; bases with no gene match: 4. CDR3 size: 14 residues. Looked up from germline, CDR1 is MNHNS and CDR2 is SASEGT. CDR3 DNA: TGTGCCAGCAGTCAGCGGGAGGTGGCCTACGAGCAGTACTTC. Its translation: CASSQREVAYEQYF.

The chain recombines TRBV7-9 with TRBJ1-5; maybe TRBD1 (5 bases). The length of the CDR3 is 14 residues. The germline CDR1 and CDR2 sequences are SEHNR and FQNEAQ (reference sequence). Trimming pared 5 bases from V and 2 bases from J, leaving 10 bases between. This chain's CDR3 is CASSTDSGNQPQHF. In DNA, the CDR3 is TGTGCCAGCAGCACCGACAGCGGCAATCAGCCCCAGCATTTT.

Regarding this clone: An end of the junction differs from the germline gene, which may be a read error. The CDR3, as DNA: TGTTCCAGCAGCTTGGGCGGACTGGCTTCCTACGAGCAGTACTTC. Translating gives CSSSLGGLASYEQYF. The V call is TRBV7-9, the J call TRBJ2-7, with TRBD2 as a possible D gene (5 bases). CDR3 length: 15 residues. Germline CDR1 and CDR2: SEHNR and FQNEAQ (reference sequence).

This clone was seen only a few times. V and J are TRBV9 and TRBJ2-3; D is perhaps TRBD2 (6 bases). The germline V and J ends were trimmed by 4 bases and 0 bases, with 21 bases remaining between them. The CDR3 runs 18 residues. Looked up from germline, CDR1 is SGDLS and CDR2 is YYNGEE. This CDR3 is CASSPPSGLHTSTDTQYF. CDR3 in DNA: TGTGCCAGCAGCCCCCCCAGCGGGCTCCATACTAGCACAGATACGCAGTATTTT.

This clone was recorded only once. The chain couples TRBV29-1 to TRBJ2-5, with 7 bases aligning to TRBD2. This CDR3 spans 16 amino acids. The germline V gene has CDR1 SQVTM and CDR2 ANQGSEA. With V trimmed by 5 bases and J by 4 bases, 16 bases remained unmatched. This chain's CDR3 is CSVPRGSSAVGETQYF. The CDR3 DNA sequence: TGCAGCGTTCCCCGCGGGAGTTCGGCGGTGGGAGAGACCCAGTACTTC.

The CDR3 sequence is CASSPGQGLPLYEQYF. CDR3 bases: TGTGCCAGCAGCCCAGGACAGGGACTACCCCTCTACGAGCAGTACTTC. The chain couples TRBV11-1 to TRBJ2-7, with D perhaps matching TRBD1 (8 bases). The CDR3 is made up of 16 amino acids. The germline V gene has CDR1 SGHAT and CDR2 FQDESV (reference sequence). V was trimmed by 5 bases and J by 3 bases, leaving 20 bases between them.